This entry is about one TCR beta chain. Antigen specificity is unknown. This record belongs to a study of T cell repertoires in cytomegalovirus infection. Study summary: Carrying CMV and the relevant HLA type showed in public TCR beta signatures.

MiXCR, applied by TCRdb to the reads, yields one record per CDR3 protein. The table lists about 280,000 distinct CDR3 sequences, about 20% of them singletons. Study-wide findings and caveats: Pooled public TCR beta family frequency picked out CMV carriers with the relevant HLA. In two of eight donors, the top clonotype was HLA-C-restricted CMV-specific.

The germline V gene has CDR1 MDHEN and CDR2 SYDVKM. Deletions cut 7 bases from V and 2 bases from J, with 8 bases between. The CDR3 consists of 12 residues. This receptor was identified in a human donor in good health (CMV status not recorded). Some clones in this sample may be carry-over from other donors' samples. The material was cultured PBMCs, obtained from culture after CMV antigen stimulation. This sequence joins TRBV28 and TRBJ2-5; a possible D gene is TRBD2 (5 bases). Here the CDR3 reads CASIGGQETQYF. CDR3 coding DNA: TGTGCCAGCATCGGCGGGCAAGAGACCCAGTACTTC.